This record covers a single T cell receptor (beta chain). Its antigen remains unidentified. This specimen belongs to a study of T cells after yellow fever vaccination. Across the study: SMART-Seq v4 Ultra Low Input served to prepare low-cell-number fractions. General observations from the study: Reappearance after the booster was seen for most primary-vaccination clones, at 95% to 96% CD4 and roughly 90% CD8. A minor fraction of clonotypes spanned both CD4 and CD8 compartments.

In making TCR cDNA, 5'RACE template switching added a universal primer site and UMIs to it. TCRdb re-analysed the 5' RACE reads in MiXCR, keeping a single row per CDR3 protein. The data hold a few hundred thousand distinct CDR3 sequences, with about 9.5% observed a single time. The CDR3 is 14 amino acids. The trim removed 7 bases at V and 6 bases at J, leaving 7 bases unmatched. The rearrangement uses TRBV12-3 or TRBV12-4 and TRBJ1-5, with 9 bases fitting TRBD1. This clonotype was sampled from a man aged 18-30 years who received the YFV17D yellow fever vaccine. Sequencing used PBMCs, obtained on the day of the first yellow fever vaccination. CDR3 amino acids: CASTPGQGGQPQHF. The CDR3 DNA reads TGTGCCAGCACCCCGGGACAGGGTGGTCAGCCCCAGCATTTT.